This T cell receptor beta chain was found in a study of T cells in Graves' hyperthyroidism and ophthalmopathy. This clonotype has a single count. No ophthalmopathy progression within 18 months constituted stable Graves' hyperthyroidism. Regions amplified from RNA transcripts were the TCR beta CDR3 regions. During a first-round RT-PCR of the TCR CDR3, the HTBI primer set was used. Via MiXCR, TCRdb re-called the multiplex PCR reads, giving one row per CDR3 protein. The sample lists a few hundred thousand distinct CDR3 sequences; around 13% were seen once. Germline CDR1 is DFQATT and CDR2 is SNEGSKA (reference sequence). Trimming cost V 0 bases and J 3 bases; bases outside gene matches: 5. The CDR3 runs to 16 residues.

The V call is TRBV20-1, the J call TRBJ2-7, with 13 nucleotides matching TRBD2. The sequenced sample consisted of blood. The sequence derives from a woman under 30 with Graves' hyperthyroidism. The CDR3 here is CSARDSGLAGLYEQYF. CDR3 sequence (DNA): TGCAGTGCTAGAGATTCGGGACTAGCGGGACTCTACGAGCAGTACTTC.